The 18 T cell receptor beta chains below come from one sample, sequenced in a study of T cell repertoires in cytomegalovirus infection. TCRdb reprocessed the reads with MiXCR, giving one entry per CDR3 protein. The data show around 47,000 distinct CDR3 sequences, less than 20% seen once. No antigen has been identified for these receptors. The specimen comprised CD8+ T cells from cultured PBMCs, sampled from culture after CMV antigen stimulation. These receptor sequences come from a human donor in good health (CMV status not recorded). Some clones in this sample may be carry-over from other donors' samples.

This clonotype was seen more than once but under ten times. The genes are TRBV12-3 or TRBV12-4 and TRBJ2-2, with 7 nucleotides matching TRBD1. V dropped 8 bases and J dropped 1; count of bases not matched to a gene: 7. This CDR3 region has 15 residues. This CDR3 is CASHVGQKNTGELFF. Here the CDR3 DNA reads TGTGCCAGCCATGTGGGACAGAAGAACACCGGGGAGCTGTTTTTT.

This clonotype came up many times. The chain has TRBV7-2 and TRBJ2-7; D ambiguous. CDR1 is SGHTA and CDR2 is FQGNSA in the germline V gene. V was cut by 2 bases and J by 2 bases, with 10 bases left in between. This CDR3 is 14 amino acids long. The CDR3 bases are TGTGCCAGCAGCTTAAAAGGGCCCCCCTACGAGCAGTACTTC. This translates into CASSLKGPPYEQYF.

The V call is TRBV7-9, the J call TRBJ1-4; D possibly corresponds to TRBD1 (6 bases). Germline CDR1 reads SEHNR; CDR2 reads FQNEAQ (reference sequence). Between the trimmed V and J ends, which lost 2 bases and 7 bases, there was a span of 14 bases. CDR3 length: 15 residues. The CDR3 sequence: CASSLWRGAGEKLFF. The CDR3 coding sequence is TGTGCCAGCAGCTTATGGCGGGGGGCCGGTGAAAAACTGTTTTTT.

The gene calls are TRBV7-9 and TRBJ1-5, with D maybe TRBD1 (5 bases). Trimming took off 4 bases at V and 0 bases at J, with 13 bases between the two ends. This CDR3 spans 16 amino acids. Germline V lookup: CDR1 SEHNR, CDR2 FQNEAQ (reference sequence). DNA of the CDR3: TGTGCCAGCAGCTCGACAGCCAGTGTTAGCAATCAGCCCCAGCATTTT. Its protein is CASSSTASVSNQPQHF.

The chain carries TRBV30 and TRBJ1-1; a weak D match, TRBD1 (6 bases). CDR3 length: 14 amino acids. With 1 base removed from V and 1 base from J, the gap between germline ends came to 10 bases. CDR1 GTSNPN and CDR2 SVGIG come from the germline V gene (reference sequence). The CDR3 spells CAWSAIGGNTEAFF. The CDR3, as DNA: TGTGCCTGGAGTGCAATAGGGGGGAACACTGAAGCTTTCTTT.

This clonotype was counted a few times. J is TRBJ2-7 and V is TRBV7-9, with TRBD1 matching 9 bases. Unmatched junction bases numbered 10, after V lost 1 base and J lost 6 bases. Germline V gives CDR1 SEHNR, CDR2 FQNEAQ (reference sequence). The CDR3 covers 16 residues. The CDR3 loop reads CASSLVGDRVFGEQYF. Written as DNA, the CDR3 is TGTGCCAGCAGCTTAGTTGGGGACAGGGTATTCGGCGAGCAGTACTTC.

The V and J genes are TRBV2 and TRBJ1-2, with TRBD1 matching 9 bases. The CDR3 is made up of 17 amino acids. J gave up 3 bases and V 6 bases, and 14 bases lay outside the gene matches. The germline CDR1 and CDR2 sequences are SNHLY and FYNNEI. Here the CDR3 reads CASRFIGGTGQDYGYTF. The CDR3 DNA reads as TGTGCCAGCAGATTTATAGGGGGGACAGGGCAAGACTATGGCTACACCTTC.

This chain connects TRBV27 to TRBJ1-5; a possible D gene is TRBD1 (6 bases). Germline V gene sequence: CDR1 MNHEY, CDR2 SMNVEV (reference sequence). The CDR3 loop spans 14 amino acids. V was shortened by 8 bases and J by 6 bases, with 17 bases between the two germline ends. The chain's CDR3 is CASRPSGQGQPQHF. Here the CDR3 DNA reads TGTGCCAGCCGACCCTCGGGACAAGGTCAGCCCCAGCATTTT.

The J gene is TRBJ1-2, the V gene TRBV27, with unresolved D. Germline V gene lookup returns CDR1 MNHEY and CDR2 SMNVEV (reference sequence). CDR3 length: 12 residues. The V and J ends lost 6 bases and 8 bases respectively, with 13 bases between them. CDR3 bases: TGTGCCAGCAGCGGACGGACGAAAGGCTACACCTTC. It yields the protein CASSGRTKGYTF.

V gene TRBV5-3 combines with J gene TRBJ2-5; 7 positions agree with TRBD2. TRBV5-3 is given ORF status, its function remaining uncertain. The ends lost 9 bases at V and 0 bases at J; junction bases unmatched: 11. The CDR3 runs to 15 residues. DNA for the CDR3: TGTGCCACCCAAGCGGGAACCACGGACCAAGAGACCCAGTACTTC. This codes for CATQAGTTDQETQYF.

A few counts support this clonotype. The chain employs TRBV12-3 or TRBV12-4 and TRBJ1-5, with D unresolved. Trimming cost V 5 bases and J 4 bases, with 9 bases left between them. The CDR3 has 13 amino acids. This CDR3 is CASSTNPNQPQHF. In nucleotides, the CDR3 is TGTGCCAGCAGTACGAATCCTAATCAGCCCCAGCATTTT.

The chain carries TRBV4-3 and TRBJ1-5, with D unclear. The germline V gene has CDR1 LGHNA and CDR2 YSLEER. The CDR3 is 15 residues long. The V end lost 0 bases, the J end lost 4 bases, and 10 bases lay between the germline ends. This CDR3 is CASSQEARANQPQHF. CDR3 sequence (DNA): TGCGCCAGCAGCCAAGAAGCGCGGGCAAATCAGCCCCAGCATTTT.

This chain joins TRBV7-9 and TRBJ2-1; 14 positions match TRBD2. The V gene end was trimmed by 0 bases and the J gene end by 2 bases; junction bases not matched to a gene: 6. The CDR3 runs 19 residues. The germline gives CDR1 SEHNR, CDR2 FQNEAQ (reference sequence). The CDR3 loop is CASSLAGTSGGSTYNEQFF. The CDR3 nucleotides are TGTGCCAGCAGCTTAGCGGGGACTAGCGGGGGATCCACCTACAATGAGCAGTTCTTC.

This clonotype showed up many times. The V and J genes are TRBV7-2 and TRBJ2-7; maybe TRBD1 (5 bases). Germline CDR1 SGHTA, CDR2 FQGNSA. V was cut by 1 base and J by 0 bases, with 16 bases left in between. The length of the CDR3 is 17 residues. Here the CDR3 reads CASSLDRGAGPSYEQYF. As DNA, the CDR3 is TGTGCCAGCAGCTTAGATAGAGGTGCAGGGCCCTCCTACGAGCAGTACTTC. The whole variable domain, remainder taken from reference TRBV7-2 and TRBJ2-7, is GAGVSQSPSNKVTEKGKDVELRCDPISGHTALYWYRQSLGQGLEFLIYFQGNSAPDKSGLPSDRFSAERTGGSVSTLTIQRTQQEDSAVYLCASSLDRGAGPSYEQYFGPGTRLTVT.

The V gene is TRBV6-5, the J gene TRBJ2-7, with D hard to call. CDR3 length: 12 amino acids. Per the germline V gene, CDR1 is MNHEY and CDR2 is SVGAGI. Trimming pared 8 bases from V and 3 bases from J, leaving 11 bases between. For the CDR3, the DNA is TGTGCCAGCCTTCCGACCTACTACGAGCAGTACTTC. Translated: CASLPTYYEQYF.

The CDR3 DNA is TGTGCCAGCAGTTACCAGGAGGGTCAGCCCCAGCATTTT. It encodes CASSYQEGQPQHF. J is TRBJ1-5 and V is TRBV6-2 or TRBV6-3, with no clear D. The ends were cut back, 2 bases at V and 6 bases at J, with 8 bases in the middle. Per germline, CDR1 MNHEY and CDR2 SVGEGT. The CDR3 has 13 amino acids.

V usage is TRBV12-5 and J usage is TRBJ2-7; D unclear. The CDR3 runs to 12 residues. With 2 bases removed from V and 1 base from J, the gap between germline ends came to 3 bases. CDR1 is LGHNT, CDR2 FRNRAP, per germline. The CDR3 DNA reads as TGTGCTAGTGGTTTGAGGTCCTACGAGCAGTACTTC. Translation gives CASGLRSYEQYF. Full variable domain (missing parts from reference TRBV12-5 and TRBJ2-7): DARVTQTPRHKVTEMGQEVTMRCQPILGHNTVFWYRQTMMQGLELLAYFRNRAPLDDSGMPKDRFSAEMPDATLATLKIQPSEPRDSAVYFCASGLRSYEQYFGPGTRLTVT.

The chain combines TRBV30 with TRBJ1-2, with D perhaps TRBD1 (6 bases). The CDR3 is 15 residues long. V was trimmed by 1 base and J by 3 bases, leaving 15 bases between them. Germline V gene lookup returns CDR1 GTSNPN and CDR2 SVGIG (reference sequence). DNA of the CDR3: TGTGCCTGGAGTGCGGACAGAGGGTTTTACTATGGCTACACCTTC. Residues: CAWSADRGFYYGYTF.